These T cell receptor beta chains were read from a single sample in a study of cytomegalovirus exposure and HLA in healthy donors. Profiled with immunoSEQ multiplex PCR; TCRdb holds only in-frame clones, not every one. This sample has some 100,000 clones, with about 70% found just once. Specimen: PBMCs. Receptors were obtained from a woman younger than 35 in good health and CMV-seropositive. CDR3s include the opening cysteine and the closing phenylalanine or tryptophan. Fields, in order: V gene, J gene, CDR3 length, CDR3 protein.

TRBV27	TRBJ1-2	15	CASSRMRTGGRGYTF
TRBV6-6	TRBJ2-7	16	CASNGLAGGEGHEQYF
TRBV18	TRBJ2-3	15	CASSPTASSTDTQYF
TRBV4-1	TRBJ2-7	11	CASSGGYEQYF
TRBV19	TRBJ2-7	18	CASSIGPVGGRSTYEQYF
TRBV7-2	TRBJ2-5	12	CASSSVQETQYF
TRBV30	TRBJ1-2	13	CAWSLGELYGYTF
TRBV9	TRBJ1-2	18	CASSVAGHRALLNYGYTF
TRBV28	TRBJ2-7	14	CASRTGEARYEQYF
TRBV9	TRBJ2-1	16	CASSVRAGEPYNEQFF
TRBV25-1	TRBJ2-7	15	CASSEGGARSYEQYF
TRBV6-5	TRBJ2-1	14	CASSLGDAGGEQFF
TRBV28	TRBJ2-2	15	CASSTRDRGPGELFF
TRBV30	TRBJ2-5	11	CAWSVLETQYF
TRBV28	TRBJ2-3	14	CASSFSASTDTQYF
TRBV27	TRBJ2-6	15	CASAIPGAGANVLTF
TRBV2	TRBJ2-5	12	CASTLPEGAQYF
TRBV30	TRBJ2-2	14	CAWSVGLNTGELFF
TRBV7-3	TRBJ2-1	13	CASSLNLAVEQFF
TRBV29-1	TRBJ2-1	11	CSVAETRFLFF
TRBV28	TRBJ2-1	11	CASSLRNEQFF
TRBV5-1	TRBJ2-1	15	CASSISGTRTNEQFF
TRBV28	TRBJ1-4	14	CASSLGTGHEKLFF
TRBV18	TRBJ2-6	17	CASSYGPLIAGANVLTF
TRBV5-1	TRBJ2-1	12	CASSLASDEQFF
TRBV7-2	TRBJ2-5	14	CASSLRSGEETQYF
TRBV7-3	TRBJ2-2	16	CASSLILGGVTGELFF
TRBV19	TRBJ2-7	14	CASRTSGSSYEQYF
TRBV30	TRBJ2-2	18	CACPGRDRGGSNTGELFF
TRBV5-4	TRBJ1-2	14	CASSLPGGDYGYTF
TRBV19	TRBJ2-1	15	CASSTGQGLRNEQFF
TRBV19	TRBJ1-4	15	CASTGRESNNEKLFF
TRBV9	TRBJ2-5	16	CASSVGWTTYQETQYF
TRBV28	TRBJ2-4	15	CASSFAGPTKNIQYF
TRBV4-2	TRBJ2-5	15	CASSQSGQIQETQYF
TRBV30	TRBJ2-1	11	CAWNSYNEQFF
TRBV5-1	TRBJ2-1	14	CASSLEQLYNEQFF